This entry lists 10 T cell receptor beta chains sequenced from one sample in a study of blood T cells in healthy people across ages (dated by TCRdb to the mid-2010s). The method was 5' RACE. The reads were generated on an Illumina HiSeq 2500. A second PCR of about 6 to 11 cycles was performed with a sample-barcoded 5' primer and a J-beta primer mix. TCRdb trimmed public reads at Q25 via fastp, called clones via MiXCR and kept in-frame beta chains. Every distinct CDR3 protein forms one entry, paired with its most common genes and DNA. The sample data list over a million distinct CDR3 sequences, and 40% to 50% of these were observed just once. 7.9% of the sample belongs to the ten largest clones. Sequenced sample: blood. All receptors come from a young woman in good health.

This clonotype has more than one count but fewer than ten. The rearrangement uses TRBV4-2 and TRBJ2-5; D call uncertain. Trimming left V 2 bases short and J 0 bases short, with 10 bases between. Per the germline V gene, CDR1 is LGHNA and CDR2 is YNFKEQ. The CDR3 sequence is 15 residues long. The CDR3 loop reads CASSQYGLYQETQYF. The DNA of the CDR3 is TGTGCCAGCAGCCAATATGGCCTGTACCAAGAGACCCAGTACTTC.

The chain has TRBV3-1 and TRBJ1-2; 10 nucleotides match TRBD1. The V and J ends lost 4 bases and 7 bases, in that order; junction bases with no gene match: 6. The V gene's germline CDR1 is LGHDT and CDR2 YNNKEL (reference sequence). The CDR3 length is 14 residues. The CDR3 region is CASSLRDRGPGYTF. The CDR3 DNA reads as TGTGCCAGCAGCCTACGGGACAGGGGTCCTGGCTACACCTTC.

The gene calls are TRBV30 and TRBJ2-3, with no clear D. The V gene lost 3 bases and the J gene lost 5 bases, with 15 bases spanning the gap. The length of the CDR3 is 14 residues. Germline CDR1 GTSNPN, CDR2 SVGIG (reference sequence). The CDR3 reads CAWRAKGHGDTQYF. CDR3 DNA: TGTGCCTGGAGGGCTAAGGGCCACGGAGATACGCAGTATTTT.

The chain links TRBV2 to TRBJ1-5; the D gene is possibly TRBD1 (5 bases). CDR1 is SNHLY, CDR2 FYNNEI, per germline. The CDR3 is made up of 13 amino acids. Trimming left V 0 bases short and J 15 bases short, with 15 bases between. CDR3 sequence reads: CASSEARAWGGHF. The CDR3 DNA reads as TGTGCCAGCAGTGAAGCGCGGGCTTGGGGGGGGCATTTT.

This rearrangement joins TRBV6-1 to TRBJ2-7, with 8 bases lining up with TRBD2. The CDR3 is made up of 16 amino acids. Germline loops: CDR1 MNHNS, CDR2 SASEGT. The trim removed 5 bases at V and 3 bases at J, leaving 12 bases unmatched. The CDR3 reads CASSPNGVAGSYEQYF. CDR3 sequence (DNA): TGTGCCAGCAGTCCGAACGGAGTAGCGGGGAGCTACGAGCAGTACTTC.

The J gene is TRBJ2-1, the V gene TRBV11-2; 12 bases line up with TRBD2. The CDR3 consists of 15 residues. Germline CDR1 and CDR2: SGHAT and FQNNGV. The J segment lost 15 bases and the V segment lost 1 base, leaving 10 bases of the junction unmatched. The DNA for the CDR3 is TGTGCCAGCAGCTTAGGGACTAGCGGGGACAATGAGGGGTTCTTC. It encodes CASSLGTSGDNEGFF. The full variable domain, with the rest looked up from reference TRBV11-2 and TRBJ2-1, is EAGVAQSPRYKIIEKRQSVAFWCNPISGHATLYWYQQILGQGPKLLIQFQNNGVVDDSQLPKDRFSAERLKGVDSTLKIQPAKLEDSAVYLCASSLGTSGDNEGFFGPGTRLTVL.

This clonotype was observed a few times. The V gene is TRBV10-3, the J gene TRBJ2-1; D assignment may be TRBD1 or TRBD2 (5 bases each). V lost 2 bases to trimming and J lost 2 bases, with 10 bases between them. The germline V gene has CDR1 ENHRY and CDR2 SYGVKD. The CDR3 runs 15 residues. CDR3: CAISEGRDPYNEQFF. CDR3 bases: TGTGCCATCAGTGAGGGCCGGGACCCCTACAATGAGCAGTTCTTC.

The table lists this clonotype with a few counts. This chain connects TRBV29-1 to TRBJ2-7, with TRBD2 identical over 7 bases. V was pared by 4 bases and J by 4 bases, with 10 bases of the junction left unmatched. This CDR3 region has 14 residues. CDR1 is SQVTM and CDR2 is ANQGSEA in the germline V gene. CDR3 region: CSVARGSGAYEQYF. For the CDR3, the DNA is TGCAGCGTTGCACGCGGGAGTGGGGCATACGAGCAGTACTTC.

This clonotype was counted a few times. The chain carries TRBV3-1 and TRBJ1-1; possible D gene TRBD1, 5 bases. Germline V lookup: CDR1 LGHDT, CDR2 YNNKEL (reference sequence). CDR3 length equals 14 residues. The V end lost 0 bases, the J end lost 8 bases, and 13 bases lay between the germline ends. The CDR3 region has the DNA TGTGCCAGCAGCCAAGATCAGGGTGGGCGGGAAGCTTTCTTT. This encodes CASSQDQGGREAFF.

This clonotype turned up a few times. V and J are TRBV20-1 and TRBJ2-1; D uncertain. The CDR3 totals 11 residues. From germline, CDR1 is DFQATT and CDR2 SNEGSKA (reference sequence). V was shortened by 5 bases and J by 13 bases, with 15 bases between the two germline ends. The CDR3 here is CSASPGAGQFF. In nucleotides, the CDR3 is TGCAGTGCTTCACCCGGAGCCGGACAGTTCTTC.